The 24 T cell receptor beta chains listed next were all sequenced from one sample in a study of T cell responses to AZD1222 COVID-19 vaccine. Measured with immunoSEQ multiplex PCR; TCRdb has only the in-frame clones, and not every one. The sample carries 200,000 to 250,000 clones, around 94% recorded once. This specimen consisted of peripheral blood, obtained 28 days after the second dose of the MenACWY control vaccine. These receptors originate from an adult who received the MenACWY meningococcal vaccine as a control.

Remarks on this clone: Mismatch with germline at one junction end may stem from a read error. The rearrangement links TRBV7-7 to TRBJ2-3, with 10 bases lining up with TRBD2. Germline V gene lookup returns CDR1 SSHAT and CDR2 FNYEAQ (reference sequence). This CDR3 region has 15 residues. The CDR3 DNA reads TGTGCTAGCAGCTTAACCAGCGGGAGGGCCGATACGCAGTATTTT. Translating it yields CASSLTSGRADTQYF.

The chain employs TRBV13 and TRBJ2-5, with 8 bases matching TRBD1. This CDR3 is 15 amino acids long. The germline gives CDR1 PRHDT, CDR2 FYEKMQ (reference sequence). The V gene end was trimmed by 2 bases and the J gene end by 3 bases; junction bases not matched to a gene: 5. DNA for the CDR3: TGTGCCAGCAGCTTATACGGACAGGGCAAAGAGACCCAGTACTTC. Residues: CASSLYGQGKETQYF.

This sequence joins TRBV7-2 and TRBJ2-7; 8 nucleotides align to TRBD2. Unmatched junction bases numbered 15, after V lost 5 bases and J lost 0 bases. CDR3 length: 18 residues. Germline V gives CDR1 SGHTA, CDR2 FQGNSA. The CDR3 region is CASSPHPPHGGVSYEQYF. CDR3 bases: TGTGCCAGCAGCCCCCACCCCCCCCACGGGGGGGTCTCCTACGAGCAGTACTTC.

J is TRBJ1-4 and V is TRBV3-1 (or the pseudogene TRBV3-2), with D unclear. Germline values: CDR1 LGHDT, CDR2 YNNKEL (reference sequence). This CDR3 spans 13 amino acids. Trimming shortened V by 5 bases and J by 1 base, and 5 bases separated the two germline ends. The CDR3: CASSAGTNEKLFF. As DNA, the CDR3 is TGTGCCAGCAGCGCAGGAACTAATGAAAAACTGTTTTTT.

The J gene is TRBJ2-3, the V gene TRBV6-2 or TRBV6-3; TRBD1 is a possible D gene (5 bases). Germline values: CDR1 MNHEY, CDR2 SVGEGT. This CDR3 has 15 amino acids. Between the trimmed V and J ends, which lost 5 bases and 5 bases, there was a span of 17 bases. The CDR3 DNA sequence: TGTGCCAGCAGTAGAGCCGGCCGCCAGGGAGATACGCAGTATTTT. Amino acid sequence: CASSRAGRQGDTQYF.

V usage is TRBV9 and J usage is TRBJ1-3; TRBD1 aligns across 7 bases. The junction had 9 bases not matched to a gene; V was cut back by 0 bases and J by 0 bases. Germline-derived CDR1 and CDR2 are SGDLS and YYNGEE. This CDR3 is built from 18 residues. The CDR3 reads CASSVGEGGLVSGNTIYF. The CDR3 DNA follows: TGTGCCAGCAGCGTAGGTGAAGGGGGCCTAGTCTCTGGAAACACCATATATTTT.

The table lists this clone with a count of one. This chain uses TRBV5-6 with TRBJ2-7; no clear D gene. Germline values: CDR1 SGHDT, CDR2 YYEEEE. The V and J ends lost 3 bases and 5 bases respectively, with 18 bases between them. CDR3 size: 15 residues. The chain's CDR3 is CASSSRTPQLHEQYF. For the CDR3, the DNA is TGTGCCAGCAGCTCCCGGACCCCCCAGCTCCACGAGCAGTACTTC.

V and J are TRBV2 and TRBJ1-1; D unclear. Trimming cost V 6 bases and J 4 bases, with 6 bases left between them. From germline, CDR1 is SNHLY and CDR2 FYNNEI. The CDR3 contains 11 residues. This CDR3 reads CASRTSTEAFF. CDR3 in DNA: TGTGCCAGCAGGACCTCCACTGAAGCTTTCTTT.

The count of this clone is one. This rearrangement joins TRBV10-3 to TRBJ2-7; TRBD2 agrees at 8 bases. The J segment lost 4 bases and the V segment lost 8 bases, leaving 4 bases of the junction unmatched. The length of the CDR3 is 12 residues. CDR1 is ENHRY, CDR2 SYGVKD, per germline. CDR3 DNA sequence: TGTGCCATCTCCGGGGGGGGTTACGAGCAGTACTTC. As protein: CAISGGGYEQYF.

In DNA, the CDR3 is TGTGCCAGCAGTCGGGGACGGTGGTACGAGCAGTACTTC. Protein sequence: CASSRGRWYEQYF. The chain joins TRBV6-5 to TRBJ2-7; D tentatively reads TRBD1 or TRBD2 (5 bases each). CDR3 length: 13 residues. Germline loops: CDR1 MNHEY, CDR2 SVGAGI. Trimming removed 5 bases from V and 4 bases from J, with 12 bases in between.

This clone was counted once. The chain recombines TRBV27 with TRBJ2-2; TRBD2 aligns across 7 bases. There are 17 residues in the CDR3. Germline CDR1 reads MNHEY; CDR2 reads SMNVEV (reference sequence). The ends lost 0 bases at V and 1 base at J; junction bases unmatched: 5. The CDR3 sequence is CASSLSPSGRNTGELFF. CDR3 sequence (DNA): TGTGCCAGCAGTTTATCCCCTAGCGGAAGGAACACCGGGGAGCTGTTTTTT.

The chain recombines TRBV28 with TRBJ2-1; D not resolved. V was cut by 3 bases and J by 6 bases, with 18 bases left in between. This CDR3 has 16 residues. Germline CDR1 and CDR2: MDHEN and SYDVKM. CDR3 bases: TGTGCCAGCAGTTTTGTCGAGAGGTGGTATGGCAATGAGCAGTTCTTC. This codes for CASSFVERWYGNEQFF. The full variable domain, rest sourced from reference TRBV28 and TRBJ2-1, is DVKVTQSSRYLVKRTGEKVFLECVQDMDHENMFWYRQDPGLGLRLIYFSYDVKMKEKGDIPEGYSVSREKKERFSLILESASTNQTSMYLCASSFVERWYGNEQFFGPGTRLTVL.

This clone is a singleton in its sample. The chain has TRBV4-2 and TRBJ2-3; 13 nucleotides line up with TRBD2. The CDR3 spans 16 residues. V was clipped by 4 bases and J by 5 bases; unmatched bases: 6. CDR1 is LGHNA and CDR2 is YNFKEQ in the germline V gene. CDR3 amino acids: CASSPELAGGLDTQYF. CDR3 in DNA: TGTGCCAGCAGCCCCGAACTAGCGGGGGGGTTAGATACGCAGTATTTT.

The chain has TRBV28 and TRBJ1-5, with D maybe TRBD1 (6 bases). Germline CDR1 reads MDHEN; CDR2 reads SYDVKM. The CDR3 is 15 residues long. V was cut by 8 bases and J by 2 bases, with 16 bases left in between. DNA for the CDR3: TGTGCCAGCGGTGAACAGGGAGTAGGCAATCAGCCCCAGCATTTT. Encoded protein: CASGEQGVGNQPQHF.

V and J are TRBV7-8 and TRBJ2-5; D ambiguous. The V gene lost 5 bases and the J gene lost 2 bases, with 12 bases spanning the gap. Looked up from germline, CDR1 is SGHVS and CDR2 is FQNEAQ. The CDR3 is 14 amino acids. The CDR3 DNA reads TGTGCCAGCAGCCTTACAGTAGGACAAGAGACCCAGTACTTC. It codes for CASSLTVGQETQYF.

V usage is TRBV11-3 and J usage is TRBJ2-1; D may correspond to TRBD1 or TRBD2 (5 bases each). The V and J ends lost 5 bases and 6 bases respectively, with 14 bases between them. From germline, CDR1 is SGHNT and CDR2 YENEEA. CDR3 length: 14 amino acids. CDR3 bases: TGTGCCAGCAGCCCGGGACCTGGGGGCAATGAGCAGTTCTTC. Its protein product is CASSPGPGGNEQFF.

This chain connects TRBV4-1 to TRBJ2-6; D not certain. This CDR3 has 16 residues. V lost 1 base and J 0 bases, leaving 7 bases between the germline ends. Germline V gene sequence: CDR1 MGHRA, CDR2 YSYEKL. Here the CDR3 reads CASSQVQPSGANVLTF. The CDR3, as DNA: TGCGCCAGCAGCCAAGTTCAGCCCTCTGGGGCCAACGTCCTGACTTTC.

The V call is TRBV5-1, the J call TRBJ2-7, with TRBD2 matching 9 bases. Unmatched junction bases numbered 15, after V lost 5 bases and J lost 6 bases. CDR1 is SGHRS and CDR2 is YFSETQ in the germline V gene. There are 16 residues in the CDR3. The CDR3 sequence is CASRRRGSGSSGEQYF. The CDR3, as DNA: TGCGCCAGCAGACGTCGGGGTAGCGGGAGCTCGGGCGAGCAGTACTTC.

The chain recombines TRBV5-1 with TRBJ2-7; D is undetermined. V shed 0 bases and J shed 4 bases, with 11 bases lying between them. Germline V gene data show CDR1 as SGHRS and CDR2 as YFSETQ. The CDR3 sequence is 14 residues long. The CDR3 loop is CASSLVESSYEQYF. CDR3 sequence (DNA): TGCGCCAGCAGCTTGGTTGAGAGTTCTTACGAGCAGTACTTC.

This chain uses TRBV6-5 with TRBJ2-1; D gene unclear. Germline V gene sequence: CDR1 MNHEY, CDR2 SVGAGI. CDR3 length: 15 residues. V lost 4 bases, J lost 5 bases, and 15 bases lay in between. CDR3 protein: CASSWNGRADNEQFF. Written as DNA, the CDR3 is TGTGCCAGCAGTTGGAACGGAAGGGCCGACAATGAGCAGTTCTTC.

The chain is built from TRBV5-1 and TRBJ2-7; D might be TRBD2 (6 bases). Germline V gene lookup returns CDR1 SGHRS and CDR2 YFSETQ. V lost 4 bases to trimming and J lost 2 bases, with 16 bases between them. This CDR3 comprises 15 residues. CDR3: CASSPGMWEAYEQYF. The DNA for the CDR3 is TGCGCCAGCAGCCCCGGGATGTGGGAGGCCTACGAGCAGTACTTC. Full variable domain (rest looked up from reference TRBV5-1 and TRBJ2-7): KAGVTQTPRYLIKTRGQQVTLSCSPISGHRSVSWYQQTPGQGLQFLFEYFSETQRNKGNFPGRFSGRQFSNSRSEMNVSTLELGDSALYLCASSPGMWEAYEQYFGPGTRLTVT.

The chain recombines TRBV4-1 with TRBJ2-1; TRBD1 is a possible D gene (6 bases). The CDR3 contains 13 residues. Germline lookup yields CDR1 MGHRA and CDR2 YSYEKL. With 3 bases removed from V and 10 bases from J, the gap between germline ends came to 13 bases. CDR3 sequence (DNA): TGCGCCAGCAGCCACGGATGGGGGACAGAGCAGTTCTTC. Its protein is CASSHGWGTEQFF.

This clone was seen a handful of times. The CDR3 nucleotides read TGTGCCAGCAGTTACGACAGGGAAGGTGATTCACCCCTCCACTTT. It yields the protein CASSYDREGDSPLHF. The chain uses TRBV6-2 or TRBV6-3 and TRBJ1-6, with 7 bases lining up with TRBD1. J lost 8 bases, V lost 2 bases, and 6 bases had no gene match. Germline CDR1 and CDR2: MNHEY and SVGEGT. This CDR3 is 15 amino acids long.

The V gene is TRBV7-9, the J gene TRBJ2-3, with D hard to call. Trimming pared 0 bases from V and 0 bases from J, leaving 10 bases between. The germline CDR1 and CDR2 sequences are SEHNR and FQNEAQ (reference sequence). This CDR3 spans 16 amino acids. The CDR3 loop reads CASSLARAPSTDTQYF. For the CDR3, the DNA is TGTGCCAGCAGCTTAGCGCGCGCACCTAGCACAGATACGCAGTATTTT.